Listed here are 10 T cell receptor beta chains from one sample, sequenced in a study of regulatory T cells in long-lasting Graves disease. Time point defined: persistent/refractory GD, antithyroid drugs over 5 years with positive TRAb. Construction of the TCR library relied on RNA isolated from PBMCs. Sequencing libraries for TCR beta were prepared with iRepertoire HTBI primers and Arm-PCR of CDR3 regions. TCRdb reanalysed the multiplex PCR reads using MiXCR and keeps one entry per CDR3 protein. The sample lists fewer than 400,000 distinct CDR3 sequences; around 20% were seen once. The sequencing here drew on peripheral blood mononuclear cells (PBMCs), taken when the disease was refractory, from a patient treated with antithyroid drugs. Receptors were obtained from a female donor with Graves disease.

Regarding this clonotype: A read error may be the cause here, since a much bigger clone is one base away. The chain links TRBV7-2 to TRBJ2-7, with 8 bases identical to TRBD1. In germline, CDR1 is SGHTA, CDR2 FQGNSA. This CDR3 contains 16 residues. CDR3 residues: CVSSLRAGGSSYEQYF. In nucleotides, the CDR3 is TGTGTCAGCAGCTTACGTGCAGGGGGCTCCTCCTACGAGCAGTACTTC.

This clonotype has a count of ten or more. The genes are TRBV27 and TRBJ2-2; D may be TRBD2 (6 bases). CDR1 is MNHEY, CDR2 SMNVEV, per germline (reference sequence). The V gene lost 3 bases and the J gene lost 5 bases, with 13 bases spanning the gap. There are 15 residues in the CDR3. This CDR3 reads CASSLTGSWTGELFF. CDR3 DNA: TGTGCCAGCAGTTTGACCGGGAGTTGGACCGGGGAGCTGTTTTTT.

This clonotype occurred many times. The CDR3, as DNA: TGTGCCAGCAGGTTGACAGGGGGGAGCGAGACCCAGTACTTC. Its protein is CASRLTGGSETQYF. The J gene is TRBJ2-5, the V gene TRBV12-3 or TRBV12-4, with 9 bases aligning to TRBD1. The CDR3 length is 14 residues. The V segment lost 6 bases and the J segment 5 bases; nucleotides outside the gene matches: 7.

The chain recombines TRBV2 with TRBJ2-1; D gene uncertain. Germline loops: CDR1 SNHLY, CDR2 FYNNEI. The ends were cut back, 2 bases at V and 9 bases at J, with 11 bases in the middle. The CDR3 spans 13 residues. As DNA, the CDR3 is TGTGCCAGCAGTGAAAGTCCTCGTGGTGAGCAGTTCTTC. Amino acids: CASSESPRGEQFF.

Comment on this clonotype: Given a much more abundant clone one base away, this may be a read error. The chain uses TRBV6-2 or TRBV6-3 and TRBJ1-1, with TRBD1 as a possible D gene (6 bases). The CDR3 length is 18 residues. The germline V gene has CDR1 MNHEY and CDR2 SVGEGT. The CDR3 protein is CAGSYAGGTDRQNTEAFF. CDR3 coding DNA: TGTGCCGGCAGTTACGCCGGGGGGACGGACAGACAGAACACTGAAGCTTTCTTT.

The sample holds one count of this clonotype. The chain joins TRBV19 to TRBJ1-2; TRBD1 might be the D (5 bases). This CDR3 has 16 amino acids. Germline V gives CDR1 LNHDA, CDR2 SQIVND (reference sequence). Trimming took off 3 bases at V and 4 bases at J, with 18 bases between the two ends. CDR3 region: CASSILPPDSPYGYTF. DNA for the CDR3: TGTGCCAGTAGTATTCTCCCGCCTGACAGTCCCTATGGCTACACCTTC. Variable domain in full (rest from reference TRBV19 and TRBJ1-2): DGGITQSPKYLFRKEGQNVTLSCEQNLNHDAMYWYRQDPGQGLRLIYYSQIVNDFQKGDIAEGYSVSREKKESFPLTVTSAQKNPTAFYLCASSILPPDSPYGYTFGSGTRLTVV.

The chain is built from TRBV4-2 and TRBJ2-7; D may correspond to TRBD1 or TRBD2 (5 bases each). The CDR3 totals 15 residues. V lost 2 bases and J 2 bases, leaving 13 bases between the germline ends. CDR1 and CDR2 (germline): LGHNA, YNFKEQ. In DNA, the CDR3 is TGTGCCAGCAGCCAACCCGGGACGGAAGCCTACGAGCAGTACTTC. It specifies CASSQPGTEAYEQYF.

Of note for this clonotype: A single base separates this from a much larger clone, so it may be a read error. The chain couples TRBV6-1 to TRBJ2-7, with 7 bases aligning to TRBD1. Trimming took 5 bases from V and 6 from J; bases not matched to a gene: 13. Germline lookup yields CDR1 MNHNS and CDR2 SASEGT. The CDR3 extends over 15 amino acids. The CDR3: CASSRDPGTAGEQYF. CDR3 nucleotides: TGTGCCAGCAGTAGGGACCCCGGGACAGCTGGCGAGCAGTACTTC.

This clonotype was seen at least ten times. The chain links TRBV2 to TRBJ2-7, with D perhaps TRBD1 (5 bases). Germline V lookup: CDR1 SNHLY, CDR2 FYNNEI. V lost 5 bases, J lost 6 bases, and 11 bases lay in between. The CDR3 runs 12 residues. The CDR3 region is CASSQGQGEQYF. The CDR3 DNA sequence: TGTGCCAGCAGTCAAGGGCAGGGCGAGCAGTACTTC.

The CDR3 spells CASSLAGSYNEQFF. The CDR3 DNA reads as TGTGCCAGCAGCTTAGCGGGCAGCTACAATGAGCAGTTCTTC. This rearrangement joins TRBV11-3 to TRBJ2-1; D ambiguous. CDR1 is SGHNT and CDR2 is YENEEA in the germline V gene. V dropped 1 base and J dropped 3 bases, with 7 bases sitting between them. The CDR3 contains 14 residues.